Listed here is a single T cell receptor (beta chain). Its recognized antigen is unknown. No much larger clone exists at a distance of one base, and base qualities are not known. Including the terminal cysteine and phenylalanine, the CDR3 comprises 15 residues. The retained sequence is limited to the CDR3, 45 bases, with the frame set at the first base. CDR1 is given as SNHLY and CDR2 as FYNNEI, both from the germline V gene. Here V drops 5 bases and J drops 4 bases, and the junction holds 8 bases not matched to any gene. This specimen comes from a study of siplizumab effects on memory and regulatory T cells (dated by TCRdb to the late 2010s). As for the study more broadly: The study examined how the anti-CD2 antibody siplizumab affects alloreactive T-cell subsets in allogeneic mixed lymphocyte reactions built from human PBMCs. The paper's findings and limits, for the study overall: Whether proliferating Tregs from siplizumab cultures actually had suppressive function was not functionally confirmed. In reactions with siplizumab, an average of 68.8% of mappable alloreactive CD4+ clones were Treg-derived, compared with about 27% in control reactions. Sequences below about 10^-5 frequency were poorly captured, so only a minor fraction of alloreactive clones could be mapped to unstimulated subsets. About 75-96% of proliferating CD4+ or CD8+ clones could not be given a naive or memory phenotype. Unstimulated naive T cells appeared to be more diverse than memory T cells, and naive cells seemed to make a substantial contribution to the alloresponse. Siplizumab significantly reduced the cumulative frequency of alloreactive sequences traceable to unstimulated CD4+ memory T cells.

TCRbeta CDR3 sequencing was performed on sorted unstimulated T cells and on proliferating T cells recovered from mixed lymphocyte reactions. Fresh whole blood from fewer than 12 HLA-typed healthy donors was used to isolate PBMCs. The method behind the library was the immunoSEQ multiplex PCR assay. Roughly 9.8 x 10^4 TCR templates per sample were assayed on the deep sequencing platform. Genomic DNA extracted from sorted T cells was used for TCRbeta CDR3 sequencing. The paper's data handling went like this. Clonal analysis of TCRbeta CDR3 data was done in the R programming language. Unstimulated samples were compared with post-reaction CFSE-low samples to define alloreactive CD4+ and CD8+ clones. By matching sequences to the repertoires of sorted unstimulated Treg and non-Treg cells, each alloreactive CD4+ clone was assigned a regulatory or non-regulatory origin. The immuneACCESS repertoire file appears here via TCRdb, limited to in-frame rearrangements. These files lack a portion of the clones; in checked studies, under half of the deficit traces to unresolved V genes, and the cause of the others is not known. D and trimming were read from the DNA, whereas the V and J calls and clone size are those reported in that table. The sample data list approximately 100,000 clones, and 80% to 95% of these were observed just once. Just over 2.5% of the sample is taken by the ten largest.

Sequenced: CD4+ T cells sorted from blood. The chain employs TRBV2 and TRBJ1-3, and 7 bases in between align with TRBD1. The TCR comes from a human donor in good health. Some clones in this sample may be carry-over from other donors' samples. The nucleotide sequence reads TGTGCCAGCAGTCTGGACAGGTCGAGCGGAAACACCATATATTTT. Its amino acids are CASSLDRSSGNTIYF.